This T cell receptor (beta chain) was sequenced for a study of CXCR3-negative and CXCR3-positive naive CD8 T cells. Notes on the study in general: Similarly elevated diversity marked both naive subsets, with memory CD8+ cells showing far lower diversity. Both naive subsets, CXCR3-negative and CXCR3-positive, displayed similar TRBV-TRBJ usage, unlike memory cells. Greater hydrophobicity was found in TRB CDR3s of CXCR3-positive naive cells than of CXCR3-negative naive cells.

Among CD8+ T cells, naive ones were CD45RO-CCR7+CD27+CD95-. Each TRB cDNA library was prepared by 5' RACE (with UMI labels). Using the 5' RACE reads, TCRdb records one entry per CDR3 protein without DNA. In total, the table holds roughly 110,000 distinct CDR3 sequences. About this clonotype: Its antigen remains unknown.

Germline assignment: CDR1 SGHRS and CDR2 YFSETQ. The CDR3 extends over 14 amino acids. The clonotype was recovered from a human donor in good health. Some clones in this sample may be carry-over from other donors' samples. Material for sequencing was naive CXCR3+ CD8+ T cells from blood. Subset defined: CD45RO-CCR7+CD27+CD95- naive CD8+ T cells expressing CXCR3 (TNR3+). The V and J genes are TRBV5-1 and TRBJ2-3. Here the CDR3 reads CASSFRIITDTQYF.